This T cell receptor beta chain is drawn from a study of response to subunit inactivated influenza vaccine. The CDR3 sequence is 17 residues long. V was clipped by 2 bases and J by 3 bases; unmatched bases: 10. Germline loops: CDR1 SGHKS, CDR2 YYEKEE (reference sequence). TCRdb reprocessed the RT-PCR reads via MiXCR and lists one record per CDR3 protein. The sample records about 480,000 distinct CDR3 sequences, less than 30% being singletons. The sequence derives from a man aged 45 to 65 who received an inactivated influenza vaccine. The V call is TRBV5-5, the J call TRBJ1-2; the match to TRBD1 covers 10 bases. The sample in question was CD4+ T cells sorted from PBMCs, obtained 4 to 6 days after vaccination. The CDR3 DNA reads TGTGCCAGCAGCTTCACGTCCCGGGACAGGGGAGACTATGGCTACACCTTC. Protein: CASSFTSRDRGDYGYTF. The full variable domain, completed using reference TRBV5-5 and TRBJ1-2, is DAGVTQSPTHLIKTRGQQVTLRCSPISGHKSVSWYQQVLGQGPQFIFQYYEKEERGRGNFPDRFSARQFPNYSSELNVNALLLGDSALYLCASSFTSRDRGDYGYTFGSGTRLTVV.